The text below deals with one T cell receptor beta chain. The CDR3 runs 15 residues. Germline-derived CDR1 and CDR2 are KGHSH and LQKENI. V lost 3 bases and J lost 3; bases outside the gene matches: 4. This sample is part of a study of T cell changes during pregnancy in multiple sclerosis. Using immunoSEQ multiplex PCR, the repertoire was profiled, and TCRdb retains in-frame clones only, with some absent. The sample contains about 93,000 clones, around 92% of which appear only once. The source was peripheral blood, collected after pregnancy. This clonotype was sampled from a female donor in good health, enrolled as a control in a pregnancy study. The chain has TRBV18 and TRBJ1-1; 10 bases are shared with TRBD1. This chain's CDR3 is CASSPLGTGDTEAFF. The CDR3 nucleotides are TGTGCCAGCTCACCTCTAGGGACAGGGGACACTGAAGCTTTCTTT.